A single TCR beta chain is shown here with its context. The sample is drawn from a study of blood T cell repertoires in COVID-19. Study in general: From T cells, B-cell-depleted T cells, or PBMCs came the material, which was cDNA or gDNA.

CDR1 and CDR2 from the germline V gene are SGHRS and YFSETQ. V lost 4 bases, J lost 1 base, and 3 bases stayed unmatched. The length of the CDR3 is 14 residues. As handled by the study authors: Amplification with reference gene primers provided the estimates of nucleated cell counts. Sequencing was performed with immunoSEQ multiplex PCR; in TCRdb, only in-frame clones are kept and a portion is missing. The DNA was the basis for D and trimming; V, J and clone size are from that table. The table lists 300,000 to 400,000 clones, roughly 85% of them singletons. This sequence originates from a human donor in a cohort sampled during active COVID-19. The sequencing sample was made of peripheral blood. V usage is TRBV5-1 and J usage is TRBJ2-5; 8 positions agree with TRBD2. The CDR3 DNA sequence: TGCGCCAGCAGCGTCGGGACTAGCCAAGAGACCCAGTACTTC. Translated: CASSVGTSQETQYF.